Shown below are 30 T cell receptor beta chains from a single sample sequenced in a study of regulatory T cells in long-lasting Graves disease. Building of the TCR beta libraries involved iRepertoire HTBI primers and Arm-PCR of CDR3 regions. TCRdb reanalysed the multiplex PCR reads using MiXCR and keeps one entry per CDR3 protein. Among approximately 540,000 distinct CDR3 sequences listed, around 12% were seen once. Time point in this sample: newly diagnosed GD, antithyroid drugs for less than 3 months. Following extraction of RNA from PBMCs, that RNA was used to make the TCR library. This same sample was also part of a study on T cells in Graves' hyperthyroidism and ophthalmopathy.

The sample in question was peripheral blood mononuclear cells (PBMCs), obtained at new diagnosis, from a patient treated with antithyroid drugs. These receptors came from a woman in her 30s with Graves disease.

The chain joins TRBV6-1 to TRBJ2-7; D possibly uses TRBD1 or TRBD2 (5 bases each). There are 14 residues in the CDR3. V was cut by 6 bases and J by 5 bases, with 17 bases left in between. Germline loops: CDR1 MNHNS, CDR2 SASEGT. The CDR3 region is CASSVGWGSDEQYF. Here the CDR3 DNA reads TGTGCCAGCAGCGTGGGCTGGGGGTCCGACGAGCAGTACTTC.

This clonotype was detected ten times or more. The chain uses TRBV29-1 and TRBJ1-4, with D unresolved. CDR1 is SQVTM, CDR2 ANQGSEA, per germline. The CDR3 length is 13 residues. V lost 4 bases and J 8 bases, leaving 14 bases between the germline ends. In DNA, the CDR3 is TGCAGCGTTGGCCTTACCGAGGGCGAAAAACTGTTTTTT. Its protein is CSVGLTEGEKLFF.

This clonotype showed up many times. The genes are TRBV2 and TRBJ2-7; TRBD1 agrees at 11 bases. V gave up 5 bases and J gave up 2 bases; unmatched junction bases: 5. Germline values: CDR1 SNHLY, CDR2 FYNNEI. The CDR3 is made up of 15 amino acids. CDR3 region: CASSPGTGGPYEQYF. As DNA, the CDR3 is TGTGCCAGCAGTCCGGGGACAGGGGGGCCCTACGAGCAGTACTTC.

This clonotype has a count of ten or more. The genes are TRBV6-1 and TRBJ2-7; no definite D call. Germline V gene lookup returns CDR1 MNHNS and CDR2 SASEGT. Trimming took 10 bases from V and 0 from J, leaving 19 bases between them. The CDR3 is 15 residues long. The DNA of the CDR3 is TGTGCCACCCAGAGGTGGGCGACCTACTCCTACGAGCAGTACTTC. Translating it yields CATQRWATYSYEQYF.

This clonotype showed up many times. The gene calls are TRBV28 and TRBJ2-1; no definite D call. The V gene's germline CDR1 is MDHEN and CDR2 SYDVKM. The length of the CDR3 is 16 residues. Deletions cut 7 bases from V and 0 bases from J, with 16 bases between. CDR3 DNA: TGTGCCAGCATAGGTTTCAAGAGCAGCTCCTACAATGAGCAGTTCTTC. It yields the protein CASIGFKSSSYNEQFF.

This clonotype was observed many times. The genes are TRBV6-8 and TRBJ2-1; 10 positions agree with TRBD1. The V and J ends lost 7 bases and 3 bases, in that order; junction bases with no gene match: 6. CDR3 length: 15 amino acids. The V gene's germline CDR1 is MNHGY and CDR2 SAAAGT. The CDR3 sequence is CASNDGTGDYNEQFF. In nucleotides, the CDR3 is TGTGCCAGCAACGACGGGACAGGGGACTACAATGAGCAGTTCTTC.

This clonotype has just a few counts. J is TRBJ1-3 and V is TRBV20-1, with unresolved D. V shed 5 bases and J shed 1 base, with 9 bases lying between them. Germline V gene data show CDR1 as DFQATT and CDR2 as SNEGSKA (reference sequence). This CDR3 comprises 13 residues. The CDR3 loop is CSAGTPSGNTIYF. The CDR3 region has the DNA TGCAGTGCTGGAACACCATCTGGAAACACCATATATTTT.

This clonotype was detected many times. This sequence joins TRBV4-1 and TRBJ2-5; 7 bases are shared with TRBD2. CDR3 length: 17 amino acids. Germline CDR1 reads MGHRA; CDR2 reads YSYEKL. V lost 1 base to trimming and J lost 3 bases; unmatched junction nucleotides: 11. The CDR3 DNA is TGCGCCAGCAGCCAAGGTCGGGGGGACTCGCCGAAAGAGACCCAGTACTTC. Encoded protein: CASSQGRGDSPKETQYF.

This clonotype was detected a few times. The chain carries TRBV4-3 and TRBJ2-2; no firm D call. This CDR3 spans 16 amino acids. V was trimmed by 0 bases and J by 5 bases, leaving 13 bases between them. Germline V gene sequence: CDR1 LGHNA, CDR2 YSLEER. In nucleotides, the CDR3 is TGCGCCAGCAGCCAAGACGCGCGCCCGCAGACCGGGGAGCTGTTTTTT. This translates into CASSQDARPQTGELFF.

A few counts support this clonotype. J is TRBJ1-1 and V is TRBV7-9, with 10 nucleotides matching TRBD1. CDR3 length: 16 amino acids. Losses at the gene ends were 3 bases for V and 6 bases for J; bases not matched to a gene: 10. CDR1 and CDR2 from the germline V gene are SEHNR and FQNEAQ (reference sequence). CDR3 coding DNA: TGTGCCAGCAGCTTGGGAGACAGGGGGCGTTTGGCTGAAGCTTTCTTT. Translation: CASSLGDRGRLAEAFF.

This clonotype was counted many times. The CDR3 bases are TGCGCCAGCAGCAGGGTCACAGATACGCAGTATTTT. Residues: CASSRVTDTQYF. The rearrangement links TRBV5-1 to TRBJ2-3; no reliable D call. CDR3 length equals 12 residues. Germline CDR1 reads SGHRS; CDR2 reads YFSETQ. Deletions cut 4 bases from V and 2 bases from J, with 5 bases between.

This clonotype was counted between two and nine times. V gene TRBV9 combines with J gene TRBJ1-6; the D gene is possibly TRBD1 (5 bases). CDR3 length: 15 residues. CDR1 SGDLS and CDR2 YYNGEE come from the germline V gene. V lost 0 bases and J lost 9, with 13 bases in between. The CDR3 DNA sequence: TGTGCCAGCAGCGTAGGGGGGGGTTTCAGTTCACCCCTCCACTTT. Translated, it gives CASSVGGGFSSPLHF.

The table lists this clonotype with many counts. The chain uses TRBV10-3 and TRBJ2-1, with TRBD2 matching over 13 bases. Germline loops: CDR1 ENHRY, CDR2 SYGVKD. V shed 0 bases and J 3 bases; nucleotides not matched to a gene: 5. This CDR3 contains 18 residues. CDR3 loop: CAISESGTSGDRYNEQFF. Written as DNA, the CDR3 is TGTGCCATCAGTGAGTCAGGGACTAGCGGGGACCGCTACAATGAGCAGTTCTTC.

This clonotype appeared many times. The rearrangement joins TRBV6-5 to TRBJ2-2; 7 bases fit TRBD1. This CDR3 contains 15 residues. Trimming took 4 bases from V and 4 from J; bases not matched to a gene: 6. Germline-derived CDR1 and CDR2 are MNHEY and SVGAGI. Here the CDR3 reads CASSWLGTATGELFF. CDR3 DNA sequence: TGTGCCAGCAGTTGGTTGGGGACAGCCACCGGGGAGCTGTTTTTT.

This clonotype was picked up many times. The chain is built from TRBV2 and TRBJ1-5; tentative D call: TRBD1 (6 bases). Germline V CDR1 and CDR2: SNHLY, FYNNEI. The CDR3 covers 14 residues. V dropped 8 bases and J dropped 1 base, with 12 bases sitting between them. The CDR3 here is CASRRGISNQPQHF. CDR3 in DNA: TGTGCCAGCCGCAGGGGCATCAGCAATCAGCCCCAGCATTTT.

The rearrangement uses TRBV2 and TRBJ1-2; weak D call: TRBD1 (6 bases). V gave up 6 bases and J gave up 7 bases, with 24 bases separating them. Germline V lookup: CDR1 SNHLY, CDR2 FYNNEI. CDR3 length: 16 residues. The CDR3 loop reads CASSLGGGQGQSGYTF. In nucleotides, the CDR3 is TGTGCCAGCAGCTTAGGGGGGGGACAAGGGCAGAGTGGCTACACCTTC.

This clonotype was detected a few times. This chain connects TRBV15 to TRBJ2-7; 7 bases agree with TRBD1. The CDR3 is made up of 15 amino acids. V lost 0 bases and J lost 1; bases outside the gene matches: 3. CDR1 is LNHNV, CDR2 YYDKDF, per germline (reference sequence). CDR3 in DNA: TGTGCCACCAGCAGAGATCCGGGACAGTCCTACGAGCAGTACTTC. Its protein product is CATSRDPGQSYEQYF. Full variable domain (outside the CDR3, taken from reference TRBV15 and TRBJ2-7): DAMVIQNPRYQVTQFGKPVTLSCSQTLNHNVMYWYQQKSSQAPKLLFHYYDKDFNNEADTPDNFQSRRPNTSFCFLDIRSPGLGDTAMYLCATSRDPGQSYEQYFGPGTRLTVT.

With respect to this clonotype: Sequence at one end of the junction differs from germline and may be a read error. J is TRBJ2-1 and V is TRBV10-3; 8 nucleotides agree with TRBD2. Germline V gene sequence: CDR1 ENHRY, CDR2 SYGVKD. This CDR3 comprises 16 residues. The CDR3 region is CAISEKLAEPYNGQFF. Written as DNA, the CDR3 is TGTGCCATCAGTGAGAAACTAGCGGAGCCTTACAATGGGCAGTTCTTC.

This clonotype came up many times. The chain combines TRBV3-1 with TRBJ1-2; 9 bases fit TRBD1. The CDR3 is 20 amino acids. The V gene's germline CDR1 is LGHDT and CDR2 YNNKEL (reference sequence). V was clipped by 6 bases and J by 4 bases; unmatched bases: 24. The CDR3 DNA follows: TGTGCCAGCAGACCACAAATGCTAACAGGGGGCGCTTTCCACGGCTATGGCTACACCTTC. Encoded protein: CASRPQMLTGGAFHGYGYTF.

This chain uses TRBV10-1 with TRBJ2-5; D gene uncertain. Germline V gene sequence: CDR1 WNHNN, CDR2 SYGVQD (reference sequence). CDR3 size: 14 residues. V lost 0 bases to trimming and J lost 2 bases, with 7 bases between them. This CDR3 reads CASSESTLQETQYF. CDR3 bases: TGCGCCAGCAGTGAGTCCACTTTGCAAGAGACCCAGTACTTC.

This clonotype was counted a few times. CDR3 loop: CASSLGTSEKLFF. The CDR3 nucleotides are TGTGCCAGCAGCTTAGGGACAAGCGAAAAACTGTTTTTT. The chain is built from TRBV7-2 and TRBJ1-4; tentatively, D is TRBD1 (5 bases). This CDR3 has 13 residues. Trimming left V 1 base short and J 8 bases short, with 8 bases between. Germline V gene lookup returns CDR1 SGHTA and CDR2 FQGNSA.

The V call is TRBV12-3 or TRBV12-4, the J call TRBJ1-2, with D possibly TRBD1 on 6 matching bases. Trimming took off 10 bases at V and 4 bases at J, with 22 bases between the two ends. The CDR3 consists of 15 residues. CDR3 in amino acids: CAMLVVLGGVYGYTF. The CDR3 region has the DNA TGTGCCATGCTAGTTGTGTTAGGGGGGGTCTATGGCTACACCTTC.

The table lists this clonotype with many counts. The V gene is TRBV2, the J gene TRBJ2-5, with a weak D call TRBD1 (6 bases). Germline loops: CDR1 SNHLY, CDR2 FYNNEI. The CDR3 totals 14 residues. Trimming stripped 9 bases from V and 2 bases from J, with 16 bases between. As DNA, the CDR3 is TGTGCCAGTAAGACAGAAAGGGGGCAAGAGACCCAGTACTTC. It yields the protein CASKTERGQETQYF.

The sample holds many counts of this clonotype. The V and J genes are TRBV10-2 and TRBJ2-4; the match to TRBD1 covers 9 bases. The CDR3 is made up of 19 amino acids. CDR1 WSHSY and CDR2 SAAADI come from the germline V gene. The V and J ends lost 4 bases and 0 bases, in that order; junction bases with no gene match: 13. CDR3 residues: CASSGTGTGMALAKNIQYF. The CDR3 DNA reads TGCGCCAGCAGTGGGACCGGGACAGGGATGGCCTTAGCCAAAAACATTCAGTACTTC.

This clonotype was picked up many times. The genes are TRBV29-1 and TRBJ2-1, with 10 bases identical to TRBD2. The CDR3 extends over 13 amino acids. The V gene end was trimmed by 7 bases and the J gene end by 2 bases; junction bases not matched to a gene: 2. Germline CDR1 is SQVTM and CDR2 is ANQGSEA. CDR3 region: CSGGLATYNEQFF. The CDR3 DNA sequence: TGCAGCGGGGGACTAGCGACCTACAATGAGCAGTTCTTC.

This clonotype was counted between two and nine times. The chain links TRBV9 to TRBJ2-7, with D hard to call. Germline V CDR1 and CDR2: SGDLS, YYNGEE. V gave up 0 bases and J gave up 6 bases, with 10 bases separating them. CDR3 length: 13 residues. The CDR3 DNA reads as TGTGCCAGCAGCGTAGTATCTAGTGGCGAGCAGTACTTC. Translating it yields CASSVVSSGEQYF.

This sequence joins TRBV10-3 and TRBJ2-6, with TRBD2 identical over 9 bases. Per the germline V gene, CDR1 is ENHRY and CDR2 is SYGVKD. V lost 2 bases to trimming and J lost 3 bases; unmatched junction nucleotides: 8. The CDR3 is made up of 18 amino acids. CDR3 protein: CAISEDPGLAYGANVLTF. Written as DNA, the CDR3 is TGTGCCATCAGTGAGGACCCGGGACTAGCTTATGGGGCCAACGTCCTGACTTTC.

This clonotype has a count of ten or more. The rearrangement links TRBV28 to TRBJ2-1, with 14 bases identical to TRBD2. V shed 6 bases and J 9 bases; nucleotides not matched to a gene: 10. Germline CDR1 reads MDHEN; CDR2 reads SYDVKM. CDR3 length: 16 residues. In DNA, the CDR3 is TGTGCCAGCAGATCAGGGACTAGCGGGAGTTGGTTTGAGCAGTTCTTC. Its protein is CASRSGTSGSWFEQFF.

There are many counts of this clonotype. V gene TRBV11-3 combines with J gene TRBJ2-3; 12 bases match TRBD2. The CDR3 sequence is 16 residues long. Germline V lookup: CDR1 SGHNT, CDR2 YENEEA. Trimming cost V 3 bases and J 6 bases; bases outside gene matches: 7. In nucleotides, the CDR3 is TGTGCCAGCAGCTTCGGACTAGCGGGAACTTGGGATACGCAGTATTTT. It yields the protein CASSFGLAGTWDTQYF.

In its sample, this clonotype was seen many times. The chain's CDR3 is CASSPIAGTGGGEQYF. The CDR3 DNA reads TGCGCCAGCAGCCCAATTGCCGGGACAGGAGGGGGCGAGCAGTACTTC. The rearrangement uses TRBV4-1 and TRBJ2-7, with 8 bases fitting TRBD1. Germline V gene lookup returns CDR1 MGHRA and CDR2 YSYEKL. This CDR3 has 16 amino acids. V was clipped by 4 bases and J by 6 bases; unmatched bases: 14.